Included here is one TCR beta chain sequence, with context. No antigen is known for it. This entry comes from a study of cytomegalovirus exposure and HLA in healthy donors. Study-wide points: The majority of TCR sequences were rare, yet some public TCRs appeared in many donors.

Primers for the PCR totalled 60 Vbeta and 13 Jbeta. Data came from immunoSEQ multiplex PCR; TCRdb stores just in-frame clones and leaves some out. The repertoire has some 130,000 clones, around 77% of them found once; the top ten carry around 1.2%. V dropped 5 bases and J dropped 8 bases, with 18 bases sitting between them. The CDR3 is 14 residues long. The V gene's germline CDR1 is SGHVS and CDR2 FQNEAQ. This chain joins TRBV7-8 and TRBJ1-2; possible D gene TRBD1, 5 bases. The source material was PBMCs. The clonotype was recovered from a man in his fifties or sixties in good health and CMV-seronegative. In DNA, the CDR3 is TGTGCCAGCAGCCCAGAGGCCAGGGTGTCGGGCTACACCTTC. Translated, it gives CASSPEARVSGYTF.